The rows below give T cell receptor beta chains drawn from one sample of a study of blood T cell repertoires in COVID-19. Method: immunoSEQ multiplex PCR; TCRdb's copy keeps in-frame clones and lacks some. The repertoire holds a few hundred thousand clones, with about 86% as singletons. Sequenced: PBMCs or T cells enriched from blood (not recorded which). The receptors were gathered from a man aged 50 or older who had recovered from COVID-19. The CDR3 runs from the conserved cysteine through the conserved F or W. Each record gives: V gene, J gene, clone size, D gene, CDR3 protein, CDR3 DNA. D genes are given only for firm matches. Not every row has a clone size; where given, it reads once, few, many or a size class.

TRBV4-1,TRBJ2-5,-,TRBD2,CASSQAPSLVAGVQETQYF,TGCGCCAGCAGCCAGGCTCCCTCCCTGGTGGCGGGGGTTCAAGAGACCCAGTACTTC
TRBV25-1,TRBJ2-5,-,TRBD2,CASSATSGQETQYF,TGTGCCAGCAGTGCTACTAGCGGACAAGAGACCCAGTACTTC
TRBV19,TRBJ1-6,-,TRBD1,CASGQGSPGNSPLHF,TGTGCCAGTGGACAGGGTAGCCCGGGGAATTCACCCCTCCACTTT
TRBV9,TRBJ2-7,-,TRBD1,CASSARQGASYEQYF,TGTGCCAGCAGCGCTCGACAGGGGGCATCCTACGAGCAGTACTTC
TRBV7-8,TRBJ1-2,few,-,CASSAGLTLRGYTF,TGTGCCAGCAGCGCCGGCCTCACACTAAGGGGCTACACCTTC
TRBV12-3/TRBV12-4,TRBJ1-3,-,TRBD1,CASRTGAGNTIYF,TGTGCCAGCAGGACAGGGGCCGGAAACACCATATATTTT
TRBV9,TRBJ2-3,-,TRBD2,CASSVAPAGLAGKPRTDTQYF,TGTGCCAGCAGCGTAGCTCCAGCTGGACTAGCGGGGAAGCCGAGGACAGATACGCAGTATTTT
TRBV29-1,TRBJ2-7,once,-,CSLDSPYEQYF,TGCAGCCTTGACAGTCCCTACGAGCAGTACTTC
TRBV18,TRBJ2-5,-,TRBD1,CASSPPSGTGSRETQYF,TGTGCCAGCTCACCGCCTTCCGGGACAGGGAGTCGAGAGACCCAGTACTTC
TRBV9,TRBJ1-6,few,-,CASSVDSSYNSPLHF,TGTGCCAGCAGCGTCGACAGCTCCTATAATTCACCCCTCCACTTT
TRBV6-5,TRBJ1-5,-,-,CASRNRFGNQPQHF,TGTGCCAGCAGAAACAGGTTTGGAAATCAGCCCCAGCATTTT
TRBV5-6,TRBJ2-5,once,-,CASSRGADGILETQYF,TGTGCCAGCAGCCGGGGGGCGGACGGGATATTAGAGACCCAGTACTTC
TRBV7-9,TRBJ2-7,-,TRBD1,CASTKPGQGYEQYF,TGTGCCAGCACCAAACCGGGACAGGGCTACGAGCAGTACTTC
TRBV7-2,TRBJ2-5,-,TRBD2,CASSLGTSRAQYF,TGTGCCAGCAGCTTAGGGACTAGCAGGGCCCAGTACTTC
TRBV7-9,TRBJ2-7,few,-,CASSVKGLLDYEQYF,TGTGCCAGCAGCGTAAAGGGACTTCTCGACTACGAGCAGTACTTC
TRBV28,TRBJ1-5,-,-,CASSSVLGQPQHF,TGTGCCAGCAGTTCCGTTCTCGGTCAGCCCCAGCATTTT
TRBV4-3,TRBJ2-2,-,-,CASSQGAKRELFF,TGCGCCAGCAGCCAGGGGGCAAAGAGGGAGCTGTTTTTT
TRBV5-1,TRBJ2-1,-,-,CASNYGGSSYNEQFF,TGCGCCAGCAATTATGGGGGGAGCTCCTACAATGAGCAGTTCTTC
TRBV3-1/TRBV3-2,TRBJ1-4,once,-,CASSLRTARNEKLFF,TGTGCCAGCAGCCTTCGGACAGCTAGAAATGAAAAACTGTTTTTT
TRBV7-2,TRBJ1-1,few,TRBD1,CASSLEAGGFNTEAFF,TGTGCCAGCAGCTTAGAGGCAGGGGGCTTCAACACTGAAGCTTTCTTT
TRBV3-1/TRBV3-2,TRBJ2-7,-,TRBD2,CASSPGTRVYEQYF,TGTGCCAGCAGCCCCGGGACTAGAGTCTACGAGCAGTACTTC
TRBV7-9,TRBJ1-5,medium-sized,-,CASSLAGGNQPQHF,TGTGCCAGCAGCTTAGCAGGGGGCAATCAGCCCCAGCATTTT